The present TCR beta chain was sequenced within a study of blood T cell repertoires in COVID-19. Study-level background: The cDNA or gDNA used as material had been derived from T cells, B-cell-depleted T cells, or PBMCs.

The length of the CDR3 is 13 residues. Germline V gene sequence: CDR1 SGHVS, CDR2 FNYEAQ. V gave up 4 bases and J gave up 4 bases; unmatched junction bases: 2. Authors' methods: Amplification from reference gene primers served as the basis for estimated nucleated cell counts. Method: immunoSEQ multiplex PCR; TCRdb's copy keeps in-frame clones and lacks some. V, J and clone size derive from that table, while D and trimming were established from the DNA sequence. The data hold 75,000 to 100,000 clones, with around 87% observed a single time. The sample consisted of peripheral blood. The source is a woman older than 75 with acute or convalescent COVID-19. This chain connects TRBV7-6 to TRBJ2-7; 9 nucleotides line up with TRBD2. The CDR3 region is CASSSAGGYEQYF. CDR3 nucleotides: TGTGCCAGCAGCTCGGCGGGAGGGTACGAGCAGTACTTC.